This TCR beta chain originates from a study of cytomegalovirus exposure and HLA in healthy donors. The PCR ran on 60 Vbeta and 13 Jbeta primers. TCRdb keeps only in-frame clones here, not all; method: immunoSEQ multiplex PCR. The repertoire holds around 68,000 clones, with around 68% as singletons. Study-level results: A later analysis showed HLA-associated TCR beta chains outstripping equally common others in clonal expansion. TCR beta chain V- and J-gene trimming was linked, in a later analysis, to a missense variant in DCLRE1C.

Germline trimming cut 6 bases from V and 12 bases from J; bases unmatched to any gene: 6. Germline CDR1 reads MNHEY; CDR2 reads SVGAGI. The CDR3 contains 14 residues. With respect to this clone: Its matching antigen is unknown.

Participants comprised healthy donors of bone marrow. This chain connects TRBV6-5 to TRBJ1-6; the match to TRBD1 covers 12 bases. The clonotype was recovered from a young woman in good health and CMV-seronegative. The sequencing input was PBMCs. CDR3 protein: CASRGDRGQGPLHF. The CDR3 coding sequence is TGTGCCAGCAGGGGGGACAGGGGGCAAGGACCCCTCCACTTT.